This TCR beta chain was captured in a study of blood T cell repertoires in COVID-19. On the study more broadly: The origin of the acute and convalescent COVID-19 samples was the United States, Italy and Spain. T cells, B-cell-depleted T cells, or PBMCs provided the cDNA or gDNA that served as material.

Authors' data handling: Amplified reference gene primers provided the basis for estimating nucleated cell counts. Assay used: immunoSEQ multiplex PCR; TCRdb lists only in-frame clones, some missing. V and J calls and clone size are those listed in that table; D and trimming were worked out from the DNA. This table holds 200,000 to 300,000 clones, 84% found once. This TCR was sampled from a man in his 60s with acute or convalescent COVID-19. The sample consisted of peripheral blood.

CDR3 bases: TGTGCCAGCAGTGATGCGGGACAGGGTAATTCACCCCTCCACTTT. Residues: CASSDAGQGNSPLHF. The V gene is TRBV6-6, the J gene TRBJ1-6; 9 bases agree with TRBD1. Germline CDR1 reads MNHNY; CDR2 reads SVGAGI (reference sequence). V was clipped by 5 bases and J by 6 bases; unmatched bases: 5. The CDR3 has 15 amino acids.